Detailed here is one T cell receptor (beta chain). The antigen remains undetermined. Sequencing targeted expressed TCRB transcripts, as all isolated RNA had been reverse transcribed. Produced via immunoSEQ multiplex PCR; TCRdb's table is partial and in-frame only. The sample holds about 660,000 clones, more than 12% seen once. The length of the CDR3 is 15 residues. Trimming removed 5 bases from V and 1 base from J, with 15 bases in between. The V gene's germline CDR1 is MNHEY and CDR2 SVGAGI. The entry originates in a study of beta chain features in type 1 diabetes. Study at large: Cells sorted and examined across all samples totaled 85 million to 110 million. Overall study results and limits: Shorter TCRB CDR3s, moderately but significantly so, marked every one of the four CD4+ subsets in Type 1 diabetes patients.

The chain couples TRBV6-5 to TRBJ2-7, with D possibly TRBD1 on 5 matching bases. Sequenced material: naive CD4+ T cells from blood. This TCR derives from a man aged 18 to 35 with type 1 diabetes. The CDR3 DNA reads TGTGCCAGCAGTCCCAGGGAACATGGTTCCTACGAGCAGTACTTC. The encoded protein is CASSPREHGSYEQYF.